Described below is a single T cell receptor beta chain sequence and its context. The data belong to a study of blood T cell repertoires in COVID-19. Generated by immunoSEQ multiplex PCR, the TCRdb table keeps only in-frame clones and is missing some. The sample holds about 210,000 clones; around nine tenths are singletons and the top ten take roughly 3%. Trimming stripped 1 base from V and 7 bases from J, with 13 bases between. The CDR3 has 14 amino acids. Per germline, CDR1 MDHEN and CDR2 SYDVKM. This rearrangement joins TRBV28 to TRBJ1-2, with TRBD1 as a possible D gene (5 bases). The sample consisted of peripheral blood. The TCR sequence derives from a man aged 60-69 years with acute or convalescent COVID-19. The CDR3 sequence is CASSLSAGRGGYTF. CDR3 DNA sequence: TGTGCCAGCAGTTTATCAGCAGGGCGTGGTGGCTACACCTTC.